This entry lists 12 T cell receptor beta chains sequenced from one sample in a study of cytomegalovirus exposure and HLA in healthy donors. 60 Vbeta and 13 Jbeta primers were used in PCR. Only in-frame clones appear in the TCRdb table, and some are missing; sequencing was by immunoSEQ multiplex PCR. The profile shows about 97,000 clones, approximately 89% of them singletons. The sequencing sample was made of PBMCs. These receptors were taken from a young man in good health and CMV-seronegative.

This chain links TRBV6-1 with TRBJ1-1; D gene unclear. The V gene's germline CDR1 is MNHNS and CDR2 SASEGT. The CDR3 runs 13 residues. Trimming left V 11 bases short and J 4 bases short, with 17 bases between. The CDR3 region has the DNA TGTGCCCTGGAGAATTGGCCGGGCACTGAAGCTTTCTTT. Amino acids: CALENWPGTEAFF.

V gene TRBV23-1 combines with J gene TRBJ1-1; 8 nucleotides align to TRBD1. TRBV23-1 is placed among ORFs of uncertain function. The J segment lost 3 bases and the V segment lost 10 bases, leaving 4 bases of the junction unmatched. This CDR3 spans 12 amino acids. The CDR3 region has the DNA TGCGCCACACGACAGGGGCACACTGAAGCTTTCTTT. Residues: CATRQGHTEAFF.

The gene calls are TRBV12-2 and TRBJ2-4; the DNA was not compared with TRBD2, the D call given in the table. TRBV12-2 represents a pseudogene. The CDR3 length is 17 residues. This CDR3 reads CASRLSGSFLAKNIQYF. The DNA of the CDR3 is TGTGCAAGTCGCCTTAGCGGGTCATTTCTAGCCAAAAACATTCAGTACTTC.

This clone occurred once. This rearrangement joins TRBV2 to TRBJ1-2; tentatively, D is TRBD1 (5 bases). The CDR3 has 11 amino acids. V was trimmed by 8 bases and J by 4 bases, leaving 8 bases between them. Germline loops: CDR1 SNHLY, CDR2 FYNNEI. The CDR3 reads CASSTGYGYTF. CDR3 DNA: TGTGCCAGCTCAACAGGCTATGGCTACACCTTC.

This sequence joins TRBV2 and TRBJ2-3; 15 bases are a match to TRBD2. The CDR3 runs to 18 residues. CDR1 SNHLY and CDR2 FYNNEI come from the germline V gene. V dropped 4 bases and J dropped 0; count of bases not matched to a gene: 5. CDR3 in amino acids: CASSAGLAGGTSTDTQYF. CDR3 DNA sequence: TGTGCCAGCAGTGCGGGACTAGCGGGGGGCACTAGCACAGATACGCAGTATTTT.

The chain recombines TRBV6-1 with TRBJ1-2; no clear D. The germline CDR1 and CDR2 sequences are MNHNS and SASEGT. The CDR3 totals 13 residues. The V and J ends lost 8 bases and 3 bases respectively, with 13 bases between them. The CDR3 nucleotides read TGTGCCAGCGGGGAGCGGCGGGACTATGGCTACACCTTC. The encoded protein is CASGERRDYGYTF.

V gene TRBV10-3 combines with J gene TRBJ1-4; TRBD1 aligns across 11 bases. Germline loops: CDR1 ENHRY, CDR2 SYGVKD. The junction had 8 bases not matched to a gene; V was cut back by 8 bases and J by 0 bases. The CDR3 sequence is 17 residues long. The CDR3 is CAIGDRGTGATNEKLFF. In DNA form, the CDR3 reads TGTGCCATCGGGGACAGGGGGACAGGGGCAACTAATGAAAAACTGTTTTTT.

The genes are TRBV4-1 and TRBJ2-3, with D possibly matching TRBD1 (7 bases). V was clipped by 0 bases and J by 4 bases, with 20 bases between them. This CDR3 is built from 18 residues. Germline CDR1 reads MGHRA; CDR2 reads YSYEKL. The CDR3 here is CASSQDSPTGIAADTQYF. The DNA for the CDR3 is TGCGCCAGCAGCCAAGATAGCCCGACAGGGATAGCGGCAGATACGCAGTATTTT.

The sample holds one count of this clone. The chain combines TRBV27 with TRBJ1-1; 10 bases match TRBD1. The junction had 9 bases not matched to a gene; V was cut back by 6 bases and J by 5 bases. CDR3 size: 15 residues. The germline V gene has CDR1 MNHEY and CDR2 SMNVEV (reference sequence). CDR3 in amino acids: CASSSGTGVWTEAFF. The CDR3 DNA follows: TGTGCCAGCAGCTCCGGGACAGGGGTGTGGACTGAAGCTTTCTTT.

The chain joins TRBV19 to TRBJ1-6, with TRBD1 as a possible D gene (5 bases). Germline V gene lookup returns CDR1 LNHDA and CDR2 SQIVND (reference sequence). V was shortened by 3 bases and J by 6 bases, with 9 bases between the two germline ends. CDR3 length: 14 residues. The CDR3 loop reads CASSMGQTNSPLHF. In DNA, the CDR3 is TGTGCCAGTAGTATGGGGCAGACTAATTCACCCCTCCACTTT. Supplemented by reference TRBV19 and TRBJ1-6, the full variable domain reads DGGITQSPKYLFRKEGQNVTLSCEQNLNHDAMYWYRQDPGQGLRLIYYSQIVNDFQKGDIAEGYSVSREKKESFPLTVTSAQKNPTAFYLCASSMGQTNSPLHFGNGTRLTVT.

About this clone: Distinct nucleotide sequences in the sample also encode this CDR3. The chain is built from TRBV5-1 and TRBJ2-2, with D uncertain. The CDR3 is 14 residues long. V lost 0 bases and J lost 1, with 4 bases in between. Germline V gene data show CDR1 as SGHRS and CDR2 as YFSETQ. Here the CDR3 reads CASSLGQNTGELFF. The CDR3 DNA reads TGCGCCAGCAGCTTGGGACAGAACACCGGGGAGCTGTTTTTT. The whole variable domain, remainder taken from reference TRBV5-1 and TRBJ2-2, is KAGVTQTPRYLIKTRGQQVTLSCSPISGHRSVSWYQQTPGQGLQFLFEYFSETQRNKGNFPGRFSGRQFSNSRSEMNVSTLELGDSALYLCASSLGQNTGELFFGEGSRLTVL.

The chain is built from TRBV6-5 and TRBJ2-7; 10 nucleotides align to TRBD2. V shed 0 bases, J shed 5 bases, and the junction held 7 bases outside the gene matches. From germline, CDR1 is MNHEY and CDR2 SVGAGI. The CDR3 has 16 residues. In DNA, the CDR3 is TGTGCCAGCAGTTACTCGAGGCCTAGCGGGGGTCACGAGCAGTACTTC. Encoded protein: CASSYSRPSGGHEQYF.